One TCR beta chain is described in this entry. Its cognate antigen is unknown. The V gene's germline CDR1 is SNHLY and CDR2 FYNNEI. The CDR3 extends over 13 amino acids. V was shortened by 7 bases and J by 0 bases, with 9 bases between the two germline ends. Measured with immunoSEQ multiplex PCR; TCRdb has only the in-frame clones, and not every one. The sample carries roughly 40,000 clones, approximately 91% recorded once. The sample belongs to a study of PD-1 blockade in classical Hodgkin lymphoma. Whole-study findings and limits: Compared with baseline, CD4+ but not CD8+ TCR diversity had risen significantly by C4D1.

All the patients suffered relapse after autologous stem cell transplantation, and brentuximab vedotin exposure differed. Sequencing used peripheral blood mononuclear cells (PBMCs), obtained at baseline. The clonotype originates from a human donor with classical Hodgkin lymphoma. The chain joins TRBV2 to TRBJ2-5; no clear D gene. CDR3 DNA sequence: TGTGCCAGCAAAGAGTTCAACCAAGAGACCCAGTACTTC. It translates to CASKEFNQETQYF.